A single sample is the source of the 27 T cell receptor beta chains below, sequenced in a study of identifying expanded T cells in peripheral blood (dated by TCRdb to between 2018 and 2021). Receptor libraries were prepared by the immunoSEQ multiplex PCR assay. The table was pulled from immuneACCESS by TCRdb, which kept in-frame rearrangements only. Such tables lose some clones; where checked, under half of the loss comes from unresolved V genes, and the rest has no known cause. Within this sample are about 94,000 clones, with around 90% of them counted one time only. The ten biggest clones cover approximately 5% of the sample. Input material: blood. The receptors stem from a person aged 18 to 75 in good health.

V usage is TRBV29-1 and J usage is TRBJ2-5; 10 positions agree with TRBD1. Germline lookup yields CDR1 SQVTM and CDR2 ANQGSEA. J was trimmed by 5 bases and V by 6 bases; bases with no gene match: 3. The CDR3 is 12 residues long. This CDR3 reads CSVGQGMETQYF. The CDR3 DNA reads as TGCAGCGTGGGACAGGGGATGGAGACCCAGTACTTC. Full variable domain (remainder filled in from reference TRBV29-1 and TRBJ2-5): SAVISQKPSRDICQRGTSLTIQCQVDSQVTMMFWYRQQPGQSLTLIATANQGSEATYESGFVIDKFPISRPNLTFSTLTVSNMSPEDSSIYLCSVGQGMETQYFGPGTRLLVL.

This chain connects TRBV29-1 to TRBJ1-4; D is unresolved. V was clipped by 3 bases and J by 0 bases, with 5 bases between them. The germline gives CDR1 SQVTM, CDR2 ANQGSEA. This CDR3 is 13 amino acids long. Here the CDR3 DNA reads TGCAGCGTTGAGAGGGCAACTAATGAAAAACTGTTTTTT. Its translation: CSVERATNEKLFF.

The rearrangement joins TRBV10-3 to TRBJ2-7; either TRBD1 or TRBD2 may supply D (5 bases each). Germline V gives CDR1 ENHRY, CDR2 SYGVKD. V was pared by 3 bases and J by 4 bases, with 25 bases between. This CDR3 has 18 residues. The CDR3 reads CAISEPGRQAQMIYEQYF. The CDR3 nucleotides read TGTGCCATCAGTGAACCGGGACGGCAAGCCCAGATGATATACGAGCAGTACTTC.

The V call is TRBV15, the J call TRBJ2-3; TRBD1 might be the D (6 bases). Trimming removed 4 bases from V and 3 bases from J, with 8 bases in between. From germline, CDR1 is LNHNV and CDR2 YYDKDF (reference sequence). The CDR3 extends over 13 amino acids. The CDR3 region has the DNA TGTGCCACCAGCATGCAGGGGACAGATACGCAGTATTTT. It encodes CATSMQGTDTQYF.

The sample holds a few counts of this clone. The genes are TRBV27 and TRBJ1-1, with D unresolved. Germline V gives CDR1 MNHEY, CDR2 SMNVEV (reference sequence). The V and J ends lost 5 bases and 0 bases respectively, with 7 bases between them. The CDR3 runs to 13 residues. This CDR3 reads CASSNRLNTEAFF. In DNA, the CDR3 is TGTGCCAGCAGTAACAGATTGAACACTGAAGCTTTCTTT.

V and J are TRBV5-6 and TRBJ1-1, with a possible D match to TRBD1 (5 bases). The CDR3 extends over 15 amino acids. V lost 4 bases, J lost 5 bases, and 18 bases lay in between. In germline, CDR1 is SGHDT, CDR2 YYEEEE. CDR3 sequence: CASSREQGAGTEAFF. The CDR3 DNA follows: TGTGCCAGCAGCCGGGAGCAGGGAGCGGGGACTGAAGCTTTCTTT.

The rearrangement joins TRBV7-3 to TRBJ2-2, with 10 bases matching TRBD2. Germline CDR1 reads SGHTA; CDR2 reads FQGTGA. Germline trimming cut 5 bases from V and 4 bases from J; bases unmatched to any gene: 19. The CDR3 has 20 amino acids. In DNA form, the CDR3 reads TGTGCCAGCAGCCTCCACCCAGCGTCTCTAGCGGGAGACGGCACCGGGGAGCTGTTTTTT. Translating gives CASSLHPASLAGDGTGELFF.

V gene TRBV5-4 combines with J gene TRBJ1-2, with 7 bases matching TRBD1. There are 13 residues in the CDR3. V gave up 3 bases and J gave up 5 bases; unmatched junction bases: 4. The V gene's germline CDR1 is SGHNT and CDR2 YYREEE (reference sequence). CDR3: CASSYDREYGYTF. In DNA, the CDR3 is TGTGCCAGCAGCTACGACAGGGAGTATGGCTACACCTTC.

This clone was detected only once. The V gene is TRBV7-3, the J gene TRBJ1-1; TRBD1 matches 7 bases. The CDR3 runs 14 residues. Trimming removed 3 bases from V and 4 bases from J; junction bases left unmatched: 5. The germline V gene has CDR1 SGHTA and CDR2 FQGTGA. CDR3 region: CASSLQGGTTEAFF. The CDR3 nucleotides read TGTGCCAGCAGCTTGCAGGGGGGCACCACTGAAGCTTTCTTT.

This clone was detected once. The chain couples TRBV2 to TRBJ2-2; D assignment may be TRBD1 or TRBD2 (5 bases each). The CDR3 is made up of 14 amino acids. The ends were cut back, 6 bases at V and 0 bases at J, with 8 bases in the middle. The germline V gene has CDR1 SNHLY and CDR2 FYNNEI. The CDR3 is CASREGSNTGELFF. The DNA of the CDR3 is TGTGCCAGCAGAGAGGGGTCGAACACCGGGGAGCTGTTTTTT. The complete variable domain, with remaining parts taken from reference TRBV2 and TRBJ2-2, reads EPEVTQTPSHQVTQMGQEVILRCVPISNHLYFYWYRQILGQKVEFLVSFYNNEISEKSEIFDDQFSVERPDGSNFTLKIRSTKLEDSAMYFCASREGSNTGELFFGEGSRLTVL.

The chain has TRBV6-1 and TRBJ1-6; unclear D gene. This CDR3 spans 14 amino acids. V shed 6 bases and J shed 0 bases, with 6 bases lying between them. CDR1 is MNHNS and CDR2 is SASEGT in the germline V gene. CDR3 sequence reads: CASRTSSYNSPLHF. CDR3 bases: TGTGCCAGCAGAACTAGCTCCTATAATTCACCCCTCCACTTT.

This clone was detected once. The chain links TRBV1 to TRBJ2-2; TRBD2 is taken as the D call from the table, unchecked against the DNA. TRBV1 is listed as a pseudogene. CDR3 size: 17 residues. The CDR3 DNA follows: TGCACCAGCAGCCAAAAACCGGGTTATGCGGACACCGGGGAGCTGTTTTTT. Its translation: CTSSQKPGYADTGELFF.

The V call is TRBV19, the J call TRBJ2-5; TRBD1 might be the D (5 bases). The germline V gene has CDR1 LNHDA and CDR2 SQIVND (reference sequence). The CDR3 is 13 residues long. The V end was cut by 3 bases, the J end by 1 base, with 6 bases between. The CDR3 sequence: CASSITGQETQYF. In DNA, the CDR3 is TGTGCCAGTAGTATTACAGGCCAAGAGACCCAGTACTTC.

This chain connects TRBV13 to TRBJ2-5, with 10 bases aligning to TRBD2. Germline-derived CDR1 and CDR2 are PRHDT and FYEKMQ (reference sequence). This CDR3 has 16 amino acids. V shed 5 bases and J 4 bases; nucleotides not matched to a gene: 10. CDR3 nucleotides: TGTGCCAGCAGCACTCAGCGGGAGGGCCTATCAGAGACCCAGTACTTC. Translating it yields CASSTQREGLSETQYF.

This chain connects TRBV5-5 to TRBJ2-3; tentatively, D is TRBD1 (5 bases). The ends were cut back, 4 bases at V and 3 bases at J, with 12 bases in the middle. Germline-derived CDR1 and CDR2 are SGHKS and YYEKEE (reference sequence). The CDR3 runs to 14 residues. The CDR3 region has the DNA TGTGCCAGCAGCCCGGGCAGGGCTACAGATACGCAGTATTTT. Translation: CASSPGRATDTQYF.

The genes are TRBV6-6 and TRBJ2-5; weak D call: TRBD1 (6 bases). Between the trimmed V and J ends, which lost 6 bases and 5 bases, there was a span of 16 bases. Germline CDR1 and CDR2: MNHNY and SVGAGI (reference sequence). There are 14 residues in the CDR3. CDR3 sequence: CASRRQGGGETQYF. CDR3 bases: TGTGCCAGCAGACGCCAAGGTGGGGGCGAGACCCAGTACTTC.

Only a few counts were recorded for this clone. This chain uses TRBV4-2 with TRBJ1-2, with TRBD1 identical over 7 bases. V lost 2 bases, J lost 2 bases, and 8 bases stayed unmatched. This CDR3 has 16 amino acids. Germline CDR1 reads LGHNA; CDR2 reads YNFKEQ. The CDR3 protein is CASSQPTGARNYGYTF. CDR3 in DNA: TGTGCCAGCAGCCAACCTACAGGGGCCAGGAACTATGGCTACACCTTC.

The rearrangement links TRBV6-5 to TRBJ1-2, with 7 bases identical to TRBD1. The CDR3 contains 14 residues. Germline V gives CDR1 MNHEY, CDR2 SVGAGI. V shed 2 bases and J 3 bases; nucleotides not matched to a gene: 3. In DNA form, the CDR3 reads TGTGCCAGCAGTTACGTAGACAGGGACTATGGCTACACCTTC. Its translation is CASSYVDRDYGYTF.

The chain couples TRBV9 to TRBJ1-1; D is perhaps TRBD1 (5 bases). The CDR3 sequence is 14 residues long. The germline V and J ends were trimmed by 4 bases and 6 bases, with 16 bases remaining between them. Per the germline V gene, CDR1 is SGDLS and CDR2 is YYNGEE. CDR3 in DNA: TGTGCCAGCAGCCAGACCGGGACGGAGTCTGAAGCTTTCTTT. Its protein product is CASSQTGTESEAFF.

The V gene is TRBV9, the J gene TRBJ2-3; 9 bases align to TRBD2. The germline CDR1 and CDR2 sequences are SGDLS and YYNGEE. This CDR3 has 15 amino acids. V shed 4 bases, J shed 4 bases, and the junction held 7 bases outside the gene matches. The CDR3 nucleotides read TGTGCCAGCAGCCTTAGCGGGAGTGGGGCAGATACGCAGTATTTT. This codes for CASSLSGSGADTQYF.

This rearrangement joins TRBV30 to TRBJ1-5; D is unclear. V was cut by 1 base and J by 6 bases, with 16 bases left in between. The CDR3 totals 15 residues. Germline V gives CDR1 GTSNPN, CDR2 SVGIG (reference sequence). The CDR3 loop is CAWSAGVSPLQPQHF. As DNA, the CDR3 is TGTGCCTGGAGTGCCGGGGTCTCTCCCCTTCAGCCCCAGCATTTT. Looking up the rest from reference TRBV30 and TRBJ1-5 gives the full variable domain: SQTIHQWPATLVQPVGSPLSLECTVEGTSNPNLYWYRQAAGRGLQLLFYSVGIGQISSEVPQNLSASRPQDRQFILSSKKLLLSDSGFYLCAWSAGVSPLQPQHFGDGTRLSIL.

This rearrangement joins TRBV2 to TRBJ1-6; the match to TRBD1 covers 7 bases. This CDR3 is 14 amino acids long. The J segment lost 4 bases and the V segment lost 6 bases, leaving 3 bases of the junction unmatched. The germline V gene encodes CDR1 SNHLY and CDR2 FYNNEI. In nucleotides, the CDR3 is TGTGCCAGCAGGCTGGACAGGTATAATTCACCCCTCCACTTT. It is translated as CASRLDRYNSPLHF.

The chain couples TRBV19 to TRBJ1-1; 7 bases are a match to TRBD1. This CDR3 has 14 amino acids. Germline-derived CDR1 and CDR2 are LNHDA and SQIVND (reference sequence). Germline trimming cut 5 bases from V and 2 bases from J; bases unmatched to any gene: 5. CDR3 amino acids: CASSSGQKNTEAFF. As DNA, the CDR3 is TGTGCCAGTAGTTCGGGACAGAAAAACACTGAAGCTTTCTTT.

The V and J genes are TRBV15 and TRBJ2-3, with 14 bases matching TRBD2. In germline, CDR1 is LNHNV, CDR2 YYDKDF (reference sequence). V lost 5 bases, J lost 3 bases, and 4 bases stayed unmatched. The CDR3 runs 16 residues. In nucleotides, the CDR3 is TGTGCCACCAGCGTCAGACTAGCGGGAGGGACAGATACGCAGTATTTT. Its protein product is CATSVRLAGGTDTQYF.

The chain joins TRBV7-2 to TRBJ1-2; TRBD1 matches at 7 bases. V trimming: 2 bases; J trimming: 8 bases; junction bases outside the gene matches: 11. Germline V gene lookup returns CDR1 SGHTA and CDR2 FQGNSA. CDR3 size: 15 residues. CDR3 coding DNA: TGTGCCAGCAGCTTACCGGGACAGCCAGGCGACGGCTACACCTTC. It translates to CASSLPGQPGDGYTF.

The chain recombines TRBV7-3 with TRBJ2-3, with TRBD2 matching 7 bases. Unmatched junction bases numbered 8, after V lost 0 bases and J lost 2 bases. CDR1 is SGHTA, CDR2 FQGTGA, per germline. CDR3 size: 17 residues. CDR3: CASSLTGRSGDTDTQYF. CDR3 bases: TGTGCCAGCAGCTTAACTGGGAGAAGCGGGGACACAGATACGCAGTATTTT.

The chain couples TRBV10-3 to TRBJ2-1; possibly TRBD2 for D (6 bases). CDR3 length equals 14 residues. Germline loops: CDR1 ENHRY, CDR2 SYGVKD. Trimming stripped 3 bases from V and 6 bases from J, with 12 bases between. The CDR3 loop is CAISDGGSTNEQFF. DNA of the CDR3: TGTGCCATCAGTGACGGGGGATCGACCAATGAGCAGTTCTTC.